This is a list of T cell receptor beta chains from one sample in a study of T-cell reconstitution after alpha-beta-depleted transplantation in children. MiXCR, applied by TCRdb to the PCR reads, yields one record per CDR3 protein. The top ten hold around 7.6% of the sample, which has about 300,000 distinct CDR3 sequences, about a tenth seen once. The sequencing used PBMCs, collected before TCRalphabeta/CD19-depleted stem cell transplant. The receptor set was obtained from a boy under two years old with acute myeloid leukemia, due to receive a stem cell transplant. The CDR3 runs from the conserved cysteine through the conserved F or W. A D gene is named only where the DNA matches it firmly. The size of a clone is reported for some rows only, either as once, few or many, or as a class for expanded clones.

v_call	d_call	j_call	clone_size	cdr3_aa	cdr3_nt
TRBV5-5	.	TRBJ2-2	few	CASSTGTGGELFF	TGTGCCAGCAGCACCGGGACGGGCGGGGAGCTGTTTTTT
TRBV7-3	.	TRBJ2-7	many	CASSPAGGHEQYF	TGTGCCAGCAGCCCCGCCGGGGGGCACGAGCAGTACTTC
TRBV15	TRBD1	TRBJ2-1	many	CATSRRDRGGNEQFF	TGTGCCACCAGCAGACGGGACAGGGGGGGAAATGAGCAGTTCTTC
TRBV7-2	TRBD2	TRBJ2-2	few	CASSQPGLGNTGELFF	TGTGCCAGCAGCCAGCCGGGACTAGGGAACACCGGGGAGCTGTTTTTT
TRBV20-1	TRBD2	TRBJ2-3	many	CSARAGTSGSGGTDTQYF	TGCAGTGCTAGAGCCGGGACTAGCGGGAGTGGGGGCACAGATACGCAGTATTTT
TRBV6-7	.	TRBJ2-1	many	CASSNNEQFF	TGTGCCAGCAGTAACAATGAGCAGTTCTTC
TRBV11-2	TRBD1	TRBJ1-5	many	CASSLGTGVDQPQHF	TGTGCCAGCAGCTTAGGGACAGGCGTCGATCAGCCCCAGCATTTT
TRBV2	.	TRBJ2-5	many	CASSEKTQYF	TGTGCCAGCAGTGAAAAGACCCAGTACTTC
TRBV4-3	TRBD1	TRBJ2-1	few	CASSHADRDNEQFF	TGCGCCAGCAGCCACGCTGACAGGGACAATGAGCAGTTCTTC
TRBV5-1	TRBD1	TRBJ2-7	many	CASSSITGASGYEQYF	TGCGCCAGCAGCTCGATAACAGGGGCATCTGGCTACGAGCAGTACTTC
TRBV6-1	.	TRBJ1-2	.	CASSPNGALYLTPYGYTF	TGTGCCAGCAGCCCCAACGGGGCCCTATATTTAACCCCCTATGGCTACACCTTC
TRBV7-3	TRBD1	TRBJ1-2	many	CASSLTGRVSYTF	TGTGCCAGCAGCTTGACAGGGAGGGTGAGCTACACCTTC
TRBV3-1	.	TRBJ2-7	few	CASSQDLLQGREQYF	TGTGCCAGCAGCCAAGATCTATTACAGGGTAGGGAGCAGTACTTC
TRBV15	.	TRBJ1-5	many	CATSRANQPQHF	TGTGCCACCAGCAGAGCCAATCAGCCCCAGCATTTT
TRBV5-1	TRBD2	TRBJ2-7	many	CASSPGAWTSGSTYEQYF	TGCGCCAGCAGCCCCGGAGCCTGGACTAGCGGGAGTACCTACGAGCAGTACTTC
TRBV20-1	TRBD1	TRBJ2-7	few	CSVNSHTGGSDEQYF	TGCAGTGTTAATAGCCACACAGGGGGCTCCGACGAGCAGTACTTC
TRBV7-9	.	TRBJ2-1	many	CASSADSHNEQFF	TGTGCCAGCAGCGCGGACAGCCACAATGAGCAGTTCTTC
TRBV4-2	TRBD2	TRBJ2-1	.	CASSQSSGGYNEQFF	TGTGCCAGCAGCCAAAGTAGCGGGGGTTACAATGAGCAGTTCTTC
TRBV5-6	.	TRBJ2-3	many	CASSLGSSTDTQYF	TGTGCCAGCAGCTTGGGTAGCTCCACAGATACGCAGTATTTT
TRBV5-1	TRBD1	TRBJ2-3	few	CASSRDSPTDTQYF	TGCGCCAGCAGCAGGGACAGTCCCACAGATACGCAGTATTTT
TRBV4-2	TRBD1	TRBJ2-1	many	CASSQGDRSSYNEQFF	TGTGCCAGCAGCCAAGGGGACAGGAGCTCCTACAATGAGCAGTTCTTC
TRBV28	.	TRBJ2-4	many	CASMGPTGAKNIQYF	TGTGCCAGCATGGGGCCTACGGGGGCCAAAAACATTCAGTACTTC
TRBV28	TRBD2	TRBJ2-5	many	CASSLPSGRAQETQYF	TGTGCCAGCAGTTTACCTAGCGGGAGGGCCCAAGAGACCCAGTACTTC
TRBV14	TRBD2	TRBJ2-1	many	CASSQDQRGAYNEQFF	TGTGCCAGCAGCCAAGATCAGCGGGGGGCCTACAATGAGCAGTTCTTC
TRBV12-3/TRBV12-4	.	TRBJ2-1	many	CASSLPWGYNEQFF	TGTGCCAGCAGTTTACCTTGGGGCTACAATGAGCAGTTCTTC
TRBV7-2	.	TRBJ2-3	many	CASSFFRNTDTQYF	TGTGCCAGCAGCTTTTTCCGGAACACAGATACGCAGTATTTT
TRBV24-1	.	TRBJ2-1	many	CATSLMRGQHNEQFF	TGTGCCACCAGTCTAATGCGGGGACAGCACAATGAGCAGTTCTTC
TRBV12-3/TRBV12-4	.	TRBJ2-5	many	CASSLAAGPGPWETQYF	TGTGCCAGCAGTTTAGCCGCGGGTCCCGGGCCGTGGGAGACCCAGTACTTC
TRBV28	.	TRBJ2-6	many	CATAEGERSGANVLTF	TGTGCCACCGCCGAGGGGGAACGCTCTGGGGCCAACGTCCTGACTTTC
TRBV11-2	TRBD1	TRBJ1-6	.	CASSSSGGGSPLHF	TGTGCCAGCAGCTCATCAGGGGGGGGATCACCCCTCCACTTT
TRBV28	TRBD1	TRBJ2-7	many	CASSSFRDRVSYEQYF	TGTGCCAGCAGTTCCTTCCGGGACAGGGTATCCTACGAGCAGTACTTC
TRBV11-3	.	TRBJ2-1	many	CASSLFPAVAGYNEQFF	TGTGCCAGCAGCTTATTCCCGGCGGTAGCAGGTTACAATGAGCAGTTCTTC
TRBV7-9	.	TRBJ1-5	many	CASSQGPRGANQPQHF	TGTGCCAGCAGCCAAGGACCTCGGGGGGCAAATCAGCCCCAGCATTTT
TRBV5-1	.	TRBJ1-1	many	CASSLIVGQPNTEAFF	TGCGCCAGCAGCTTAATCGTTGGGCAGCCGAACACTGAAGCTTTCTTT
TRBV28	.	TRBJ2-1	many	CASTTDRFSYNEQFF	TGTGCCAGCACCACGGACAGATTCAGCTACAATGAGCAGTTCTTC
TRBV7-9	TRBD1	TRBJ2-5	many	CASSSTGKETQYF	TGTGCCAGCAGTTCGACAGGGAAAGAGACCCAGTACTTC
TRBV28	.	TRBJ2-4	many	CATLPGPSEDIQYF	TGTGCCACCCTCCCGGGCCCTTCTGAGGACATTCAGTACTTC
TRBV2	.	TRBJ2-5	.	CASSAGAQQETQYF	TGTGCCAGCAGTGCCGGGGCGCAGCAAGAGACCCAGTACTTC
TRBV12-3/TRBV12-4	.	TRBJ2-5	.	CASSLLWGLETQYF	TGTGCCAGCAGTTTATTGTGGGGCTTAGAGACCCAGTACTTC
TRBV19	TRBD1	TRBJ2-1	few	CASSILDRETENEQFF	TGTGCCAGTAGTATCTTGGACAGGGAGACAGAAAATGAGCAGTTCTTC
TRBV29-1	TRBD1	TRBJ1-2	many	CSVAGQGGGYTF	TGCAGCGTCGCCGGACAGGGGGGTGGCTACACCTTC
TRBV24-1	.	TRBJ2-3	many	CATSDFGGTTDTQYF	TGTGCCACCAGTGATTTTGGCGGGACGACAGATACGCAGTATTTT
TRBV28	.	TRBJ2-7	few	CASSLGPNYEQYF	TGTGCCAGCAGTTTGGGGCCCAACTACGAGCAGTACTTC
TRBV5-5	.	TRBJ2-5	many	CASSLGPWWETQYF	TGTGCCAGCAGCTTGGGGCCTTGGTGGGAGACCCAGTACTTC
TRBV14	TRBD2	TRBJ2-5	.	CASSQDLTSGYQETQYF	TGTGCCAGCAGCCAAGATCTGACTAGCGGGTACCAAGAGACCCAGTACTTC
TRBV5-1	TRBD1	TRBJ1-1	many	CASRWDSLIAEAFF	TGCGCCAGCAGATGGGACAGCCTCATCGCTGAAGCTTTCTTT
TRBV7-9	.	TRBJ2-2	many	CASSLESAANTGELFF	TGTGCCAGCAGCTTAGAATCGGCGGCGAACACCGGGGAGCTGTTTTTT
TRBV5-6	.	TRBJ2-2	many	CASSKQRATGGELFF	TGTGCCAGCAGCAAACAACGGGCCACGGGCGGGGAGCTGTTTTTT
TRBV23-1	.	TRBJ2-1	.	CASSQSPRGRIYNEQFF	TGCGCCAGCAGTCAATCACCCCGGGGACGGATCTACAATGAGCAGTTCTTC
TRBV4-1	.	TRBJ2-1	many	CASSLIAGKQFF	TGCGCCAGCAGCCTCATAGCAGGAAAGCAGTTCTTC